This T cell receptor (beta chain) is drawn from a study of T cell responses to AZD1222 COVID-19 vaccine. In the study overall: Whether given at about 4 or about 12 weeks, second doses were pooled.

CDR3 size: 14 residues. CDR1 is SQVTM, CDR2 ANQGSEA, per germline. V dropped 6 bases and J dropped 6 bases, with 17 bases sitting between them. Details on this clone: Its antigen is undetermined.

Profiling relied on immunoSEQ multiplex PCR, and the TCRdb table lists in-frame clones only, not all of them. The sample lists about 180,000 clones, roughly nine tenths occurring once. Regarding the study as a whole: The donor group comprised mostly white British people and more females; the analysis possibly underestimated clonal diversity.

The receptor was derived from an adult in good health. The chain joins TRBV29-1 to TRBJ2-2; D is possibly TRBD1 or TRBD2 (7 bases each). Sequencing was performed on peripheral blood, taken on day 0 of AZD1222 vaccination. The CDR3 bases are TGCAGCGTCTCCATGACAGGGAGGGCCGGGGAGCTGTTTTTT. Its translation: CSVSMTGRAGELFF.